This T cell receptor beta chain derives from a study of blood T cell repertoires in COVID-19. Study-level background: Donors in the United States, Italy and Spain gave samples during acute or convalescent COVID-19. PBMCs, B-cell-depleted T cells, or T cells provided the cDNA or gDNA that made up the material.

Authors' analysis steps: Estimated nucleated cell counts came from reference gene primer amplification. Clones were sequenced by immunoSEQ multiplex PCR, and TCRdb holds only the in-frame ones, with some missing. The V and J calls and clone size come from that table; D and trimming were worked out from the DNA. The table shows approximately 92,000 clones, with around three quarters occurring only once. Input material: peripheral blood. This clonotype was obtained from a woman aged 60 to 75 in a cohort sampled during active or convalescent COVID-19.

The CDR3 sequence is CASSWRLAGGQETQYF. The CDR3 DNA reads TGTGCCAGCAGCTGGAGGCTAGCGGGGGGGCAAGAGACCCAGTACTTC. The rearrangement links TRBV5-4 to TRBJ2-5, with 12 nucleotides matching TRBD2. Germline V gene sequence: CDR1 SGHNT, CDR2 YYREEE (reference sequence). This CDR3 spans 16 amino acids. After removal of 3 bases from V and 2 bases from J, the junction contained 5 bases not matched to a gene. Combining the CDR3 with reference TRBV5-4 and TRBJ2-5 gives the whole variable domain ETGVTQSPTHLIKTRGQQVTLRCSSQSGHNTVSWYQQALGQGPQFIFQYYREEENGRGNFPPRFSGLQFPNYSSELNVNALELDDSALYLCASSWRLAGGQETQYFGPGTRLLVL.